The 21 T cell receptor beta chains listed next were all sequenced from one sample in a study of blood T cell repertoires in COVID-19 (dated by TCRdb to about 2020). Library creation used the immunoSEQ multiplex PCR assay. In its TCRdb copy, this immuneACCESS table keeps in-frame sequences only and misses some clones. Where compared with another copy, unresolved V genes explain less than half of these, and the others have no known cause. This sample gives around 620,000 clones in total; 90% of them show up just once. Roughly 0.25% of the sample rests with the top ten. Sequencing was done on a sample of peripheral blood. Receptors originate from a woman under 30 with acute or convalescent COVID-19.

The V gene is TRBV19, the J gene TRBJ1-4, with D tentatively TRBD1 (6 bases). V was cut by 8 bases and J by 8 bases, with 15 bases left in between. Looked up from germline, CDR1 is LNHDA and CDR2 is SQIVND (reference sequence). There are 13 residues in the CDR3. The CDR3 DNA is TGTGCCAGTCGTAAACAGGGAAAAGAAAAACTGTTTTTT. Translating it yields CASRKQGKEKLFF.

The CDR3 sequence: CASKPQGAGNTIYF. CDR3 coding DNA: TGTGCCAGCAAACCGCAGGGGGCCGGAAACACCATATATTTT. The chain employs TRBV28 and TRBJ1-3; 8 bases map to TRBD1. V was pared by 7 bases and J by 4 bases, with 6 bases of the junction left unmatched. Germline assignment: CDR1 MDHEN and CDR2 SYDVKM. CDR3 length: 14 residues.

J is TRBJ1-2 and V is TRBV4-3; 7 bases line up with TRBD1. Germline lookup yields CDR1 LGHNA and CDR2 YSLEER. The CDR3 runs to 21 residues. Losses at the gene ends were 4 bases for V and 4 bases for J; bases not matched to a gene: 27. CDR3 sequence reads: CASSPDGFLIDLLGQSYGYTF. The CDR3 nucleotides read TGCGCCAGCAGCCCCGACGGGTTTCTGATCGATCTTTTGGGACAGAGCTATGGCTACACCTTC.

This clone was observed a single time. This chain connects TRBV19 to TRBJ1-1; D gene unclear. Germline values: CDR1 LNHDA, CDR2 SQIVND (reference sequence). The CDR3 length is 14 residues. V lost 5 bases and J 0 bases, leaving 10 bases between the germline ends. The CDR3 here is CASSARDLNTEAFF. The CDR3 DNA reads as TGTGCCAGTAGTGCACGGGATTTGAACACTGAAGCTTTCTTT.

CDR3 sequence: CASSRGAPANYGYTF. As DNA, the CDR3 is TGTGCCAGCAGCCGGGGGGCCCCGGCTAACTATGGCTACACCTTC. The chain links TRBV7-9 to TRBJ1-2; maybe TRBD1 (6 bases). V was pared by 5 bases and J by 0 bases, with 13 bases between. The CDR3 runs 15 residues. Germline CDR1 and CDR2: SEHNR and FQNEAQ (reference sequence).

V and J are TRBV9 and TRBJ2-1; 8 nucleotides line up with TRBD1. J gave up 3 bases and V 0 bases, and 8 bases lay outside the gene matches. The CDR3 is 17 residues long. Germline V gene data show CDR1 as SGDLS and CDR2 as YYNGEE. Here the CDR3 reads CASSVDLGQENYNEQFF. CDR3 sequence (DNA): TGTGCCAGCAGCGTAGATCTGGGACAGGAAAACTACAATGAGCAGTTCTTC.

The CDR3 bases are TGTGCCAGCAGTGACCAGGGGGAGGTCTCTGGGGCCAACGTCCTGACTTTC. It is translated as CASSDQGEVSGANVLTF. This chain links TRBV6-4 with TRBJ2-6, with D possibly matching TRBD1 (7 bases). The CDR3 spans 17 residues. CDR1 and CDR2 (germline): MRHNA, SNTAGT. V was clipped by 2 bases and J by 0 bases, with 11 bases between them.

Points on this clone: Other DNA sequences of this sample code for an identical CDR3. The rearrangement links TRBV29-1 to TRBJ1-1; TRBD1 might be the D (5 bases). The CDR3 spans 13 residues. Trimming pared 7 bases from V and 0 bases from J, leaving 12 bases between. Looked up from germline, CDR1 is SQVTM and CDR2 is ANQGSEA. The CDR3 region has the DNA TGCAGCGCTCGGACGGACATGAACACTGAAGCTTTCTTT. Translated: CSARTDMNTEAFF.

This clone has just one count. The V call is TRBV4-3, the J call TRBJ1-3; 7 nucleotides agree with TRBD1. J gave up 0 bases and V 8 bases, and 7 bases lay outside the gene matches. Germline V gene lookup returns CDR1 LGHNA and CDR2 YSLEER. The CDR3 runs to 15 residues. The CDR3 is CASGLDRSSGNTIYF. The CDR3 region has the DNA TGCGCCAGCGGATTGGACAGGTCCTCTGGAAACACCATATATTTT.

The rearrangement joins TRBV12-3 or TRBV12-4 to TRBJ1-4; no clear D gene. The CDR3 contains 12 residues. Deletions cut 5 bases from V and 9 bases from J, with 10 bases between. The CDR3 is CASSLSVKKLFF. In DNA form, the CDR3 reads TGTGCCAGCAGTCTCTCAGTCAAAAAACTGTTTTTT.

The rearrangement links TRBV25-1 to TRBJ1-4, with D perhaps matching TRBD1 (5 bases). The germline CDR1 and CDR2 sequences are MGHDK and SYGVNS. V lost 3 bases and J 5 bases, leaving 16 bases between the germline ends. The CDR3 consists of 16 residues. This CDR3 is CASSDRRRQWNEKLFF. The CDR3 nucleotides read TGTGCCAGCAGTGATCGCCGGAGACAGTGGAATGAAAAACTGTTTTTT.

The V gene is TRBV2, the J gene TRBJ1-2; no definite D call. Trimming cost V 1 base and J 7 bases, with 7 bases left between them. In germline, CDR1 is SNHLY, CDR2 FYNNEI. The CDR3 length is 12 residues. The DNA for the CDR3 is TGTGCCAGCAGTGAAGATATAGCTGGCTACACCTTC. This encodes CASSEDIAGYTF.

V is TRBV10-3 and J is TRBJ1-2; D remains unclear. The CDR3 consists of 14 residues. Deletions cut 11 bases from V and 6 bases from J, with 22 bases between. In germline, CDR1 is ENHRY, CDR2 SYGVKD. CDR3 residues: CASSTSLADHGYTF. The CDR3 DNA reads TGTGCCTCGTCGACGTCGCTTGCGGATCATGGCTACACCTTC.

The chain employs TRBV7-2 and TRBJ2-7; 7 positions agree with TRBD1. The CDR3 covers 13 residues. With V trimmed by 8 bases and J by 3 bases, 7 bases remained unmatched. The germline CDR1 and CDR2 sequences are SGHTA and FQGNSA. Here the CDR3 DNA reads TGTGCCAGCGGCCGGGACAGAAACTACGAGCAGTACTTC. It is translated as CASGRDRNYEQYF.

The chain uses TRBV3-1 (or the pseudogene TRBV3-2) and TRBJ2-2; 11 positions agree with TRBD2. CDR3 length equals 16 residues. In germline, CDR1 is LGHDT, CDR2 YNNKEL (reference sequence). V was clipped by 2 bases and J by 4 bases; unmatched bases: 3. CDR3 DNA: TGTGCCAGCAGCCAATACCTAGCGGGGGGCACCGGGGAGCTGTTTTTT. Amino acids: CASSQYLAGGTGELFF.

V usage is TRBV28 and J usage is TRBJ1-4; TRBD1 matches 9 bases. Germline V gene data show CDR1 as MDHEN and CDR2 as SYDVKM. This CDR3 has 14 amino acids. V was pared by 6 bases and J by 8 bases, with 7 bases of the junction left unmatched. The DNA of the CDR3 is TGTGCCAGCAGCGACCGGGACAGGGTGGAAAAACTGTTTTTT. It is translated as CASSDRDRVEKLFF.

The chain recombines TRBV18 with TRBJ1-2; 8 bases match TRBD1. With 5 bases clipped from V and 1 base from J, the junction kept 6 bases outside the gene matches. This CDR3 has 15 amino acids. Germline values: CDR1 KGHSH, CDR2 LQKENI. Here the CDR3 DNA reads TGTGCCAGCTCATGGGGACAGGAGAATAACTATGGCTACACCTTC. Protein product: CASSWGQENNYGYTF.

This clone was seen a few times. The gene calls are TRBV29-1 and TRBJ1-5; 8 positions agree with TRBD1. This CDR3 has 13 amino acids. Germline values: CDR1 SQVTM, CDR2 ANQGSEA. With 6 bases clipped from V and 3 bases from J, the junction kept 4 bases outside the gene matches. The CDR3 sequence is CSVETGVNQPQHF. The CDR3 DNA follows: TGCAGCGTCGAGACAGGGGTCAATCAGCCCCAGCATTTT.

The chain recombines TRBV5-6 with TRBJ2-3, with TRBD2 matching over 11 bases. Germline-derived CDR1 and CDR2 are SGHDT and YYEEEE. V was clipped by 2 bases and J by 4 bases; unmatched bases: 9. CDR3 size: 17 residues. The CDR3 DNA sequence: TGTGCCAGCAGCTTAAACTTAGGGACTAGCGGTTCAGATACGCAGTATTTT. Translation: CASSLNLGTSGSDTQYF. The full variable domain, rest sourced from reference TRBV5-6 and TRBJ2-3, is DAGVTQSPTHLIKTRGQQVTLRCSPKSGHDTVSWYQQALGQGPQFIFQYYEEEERQRGNFPDRFSGHQFPNYSSELNVNALLLGDSALYLCASSLNLGTSGSDTQYFGPGTRLTVL.

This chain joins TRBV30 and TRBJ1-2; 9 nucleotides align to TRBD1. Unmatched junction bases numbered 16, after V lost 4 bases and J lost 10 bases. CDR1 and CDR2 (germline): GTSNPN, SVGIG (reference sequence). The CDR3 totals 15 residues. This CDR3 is CAWTPLTGTGKAYTF. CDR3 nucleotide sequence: TGTGCCTGGACCCCCCTCACCGGGACAGGGAAAGCCTACACCTTC.

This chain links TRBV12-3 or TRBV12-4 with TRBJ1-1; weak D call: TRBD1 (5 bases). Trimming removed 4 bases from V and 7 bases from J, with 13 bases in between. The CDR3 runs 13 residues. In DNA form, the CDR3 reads TGTGCCAGCAGTTCTTGGCAGGGTAGTGAAGCTTTCTTT. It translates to CASSSWQGSEAFF.